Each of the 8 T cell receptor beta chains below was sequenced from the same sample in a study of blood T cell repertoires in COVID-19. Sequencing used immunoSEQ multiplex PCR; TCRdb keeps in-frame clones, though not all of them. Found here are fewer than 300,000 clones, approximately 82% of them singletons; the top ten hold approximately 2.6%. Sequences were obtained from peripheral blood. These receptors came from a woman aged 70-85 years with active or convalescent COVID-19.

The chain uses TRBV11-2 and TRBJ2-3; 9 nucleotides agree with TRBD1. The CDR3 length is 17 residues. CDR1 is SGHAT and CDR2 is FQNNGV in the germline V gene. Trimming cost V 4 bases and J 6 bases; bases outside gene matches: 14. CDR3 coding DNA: TGTGCCAGCAGCTCCACCCACCGGACAGGGGCAGCGGATACGCAGTATTTT. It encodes CASSSTHRTGAADTQYF.

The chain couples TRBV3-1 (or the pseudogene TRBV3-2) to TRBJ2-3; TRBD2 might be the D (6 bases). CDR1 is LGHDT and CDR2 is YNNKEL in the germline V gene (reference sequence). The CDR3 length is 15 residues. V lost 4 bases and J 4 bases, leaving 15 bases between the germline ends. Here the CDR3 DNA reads TGTGCCAGCAGCCGAATGACTAGTGTGGCAGATACGCAGTATTTT. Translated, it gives CASSRMTSVADTQYF.

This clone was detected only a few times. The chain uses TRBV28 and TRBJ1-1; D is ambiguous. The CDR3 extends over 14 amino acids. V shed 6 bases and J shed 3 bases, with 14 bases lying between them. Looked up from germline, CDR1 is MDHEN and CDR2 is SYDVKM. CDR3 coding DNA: TGTGCCAGCAGCACGGGTCCCTTCGACACTGAAGCTTTCTTT. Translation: CASSTGPFDTEAFF.

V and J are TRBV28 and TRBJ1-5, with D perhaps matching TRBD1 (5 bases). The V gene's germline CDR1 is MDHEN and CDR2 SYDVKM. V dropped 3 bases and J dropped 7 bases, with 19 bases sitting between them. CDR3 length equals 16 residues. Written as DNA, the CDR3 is TGTGCCAGCAGTTTGCCGCGGCAGGGCGGCCGCCAGCCCCAGCATTTT. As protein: CASSLPRQGGRQPQHF. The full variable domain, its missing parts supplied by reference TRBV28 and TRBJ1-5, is DVKVTQSSRYLVKRTGEKVFLECVQDMDHENMFWYRQDPGLGLRLIYFSYDVKMKEKGDIPEGYSVSREKKERFSLILESASTNQTSMYLCASSLPRQGGRQPQHFGDGTRLSIL.

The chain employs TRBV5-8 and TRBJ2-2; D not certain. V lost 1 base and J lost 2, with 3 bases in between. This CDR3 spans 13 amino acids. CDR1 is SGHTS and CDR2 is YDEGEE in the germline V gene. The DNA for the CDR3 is TGTGCCAGCAGCTTGACAAACACCGGGGAGCTGTTTTTT. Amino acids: CASSLTNTGELFF. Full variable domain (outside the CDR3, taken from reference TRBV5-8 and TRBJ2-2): EAGVTQSPTHLIKTRGQQATLRCSPISGHTSVYWYQQALGLGLQFLLWYDEGEERNRGNFPPRFSGRQFPNYSSELNVNALELEDSALYLCASSLTNTGELFFGEGSRLTVL.

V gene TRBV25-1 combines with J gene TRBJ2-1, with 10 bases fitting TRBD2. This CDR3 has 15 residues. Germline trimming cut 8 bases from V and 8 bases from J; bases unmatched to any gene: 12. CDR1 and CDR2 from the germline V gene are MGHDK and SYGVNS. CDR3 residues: CASSQTSGVRHEQFF. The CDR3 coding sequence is TGTGCCAGCTCTCAAACTAGCGGGGTGAGGCATGAGCAGTTCTTC.

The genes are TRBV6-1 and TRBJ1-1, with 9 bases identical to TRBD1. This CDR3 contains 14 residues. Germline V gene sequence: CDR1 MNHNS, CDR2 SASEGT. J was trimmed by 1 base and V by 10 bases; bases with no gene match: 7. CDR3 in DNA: TGTGCCACCTCGACAGGGGGAAGGAACACTGAAGCTTTCTTT. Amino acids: CATSTGGRNTEAFF.

CDR3 residues: CASTTGHKRNTIYF. As DNA, the CDR3 is TGCGCCAGCACGACCGGACATAAAAGAAACACCATATATTTT. V is TRBV23-1 and J is TRBJ1-3; weak D call: TRBD1 (5 bases). TRBV23-1 is placed among ORFs of uncertain function. The CDR3 spans 14 residues. V shed 7 bases and J shed 5 bases, with 15 bases lying between them.